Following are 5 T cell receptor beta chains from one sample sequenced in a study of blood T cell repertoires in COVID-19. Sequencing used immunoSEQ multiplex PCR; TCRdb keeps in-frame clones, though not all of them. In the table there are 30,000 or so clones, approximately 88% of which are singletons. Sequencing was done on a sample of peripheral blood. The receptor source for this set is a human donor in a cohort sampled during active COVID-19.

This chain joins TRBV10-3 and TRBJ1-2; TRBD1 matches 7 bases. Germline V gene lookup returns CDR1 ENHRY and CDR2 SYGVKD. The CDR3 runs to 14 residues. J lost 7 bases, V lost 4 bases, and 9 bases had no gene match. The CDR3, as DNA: TGTGCCATCAGTGGGGAGACAGGGTCTGTTGGCTACACCTTC. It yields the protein CAISGETGSVGYTF.

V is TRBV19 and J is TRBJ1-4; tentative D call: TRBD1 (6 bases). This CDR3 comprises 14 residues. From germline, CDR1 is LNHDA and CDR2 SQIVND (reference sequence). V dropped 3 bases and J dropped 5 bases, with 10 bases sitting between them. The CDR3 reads CASSMGGANEKLFF. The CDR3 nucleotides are TGTGCCAGTAGTATGGGGGGGGCGAATGAAAAACTGTTTTTT.

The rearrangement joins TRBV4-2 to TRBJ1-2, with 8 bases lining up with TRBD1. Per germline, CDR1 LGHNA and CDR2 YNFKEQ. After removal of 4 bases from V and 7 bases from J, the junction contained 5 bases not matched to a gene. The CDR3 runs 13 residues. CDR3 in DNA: TGTGCCAGCAGCCCATCGACAGGGGCTGGCTACACCTTC. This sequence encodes CASSPSTGAGYTF.

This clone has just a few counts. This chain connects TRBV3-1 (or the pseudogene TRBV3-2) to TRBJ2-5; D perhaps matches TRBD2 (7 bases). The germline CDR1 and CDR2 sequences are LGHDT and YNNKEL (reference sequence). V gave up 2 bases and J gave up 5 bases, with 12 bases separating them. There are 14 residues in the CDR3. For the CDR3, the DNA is TGTGCCAGCAGCCAAAGGGGGGGAGGGGAGACCCAGTACTTC. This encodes CASSQRGGGETQYF.

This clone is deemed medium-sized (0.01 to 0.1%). CDR3 nucleotide sequence: TGTGCCAGCAGCCCTGGACAGGGCGGCGAAGCTTTCTTT. Encoded protein: CASSPGQGGEAFF. The chain recombines TRBV12-3 or TRBV12-4 with TRBJ1-1; 8 bases match TRBD1. J lost 8 bases, V lost 6 bases, and 8 bases had no gene match. The CDR3 has 13 residues.